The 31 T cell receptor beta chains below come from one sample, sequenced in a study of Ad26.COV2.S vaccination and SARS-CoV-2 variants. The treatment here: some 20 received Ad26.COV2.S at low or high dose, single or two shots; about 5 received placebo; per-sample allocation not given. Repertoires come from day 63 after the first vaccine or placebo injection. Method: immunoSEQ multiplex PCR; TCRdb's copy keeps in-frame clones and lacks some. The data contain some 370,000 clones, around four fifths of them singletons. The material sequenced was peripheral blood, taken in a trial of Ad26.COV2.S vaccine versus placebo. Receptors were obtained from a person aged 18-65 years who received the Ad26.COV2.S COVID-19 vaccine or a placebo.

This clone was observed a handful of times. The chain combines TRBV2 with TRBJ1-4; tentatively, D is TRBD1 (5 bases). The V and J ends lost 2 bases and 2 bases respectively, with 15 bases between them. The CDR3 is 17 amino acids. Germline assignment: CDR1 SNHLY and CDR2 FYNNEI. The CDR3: CASSELGRVYTNEKLFF. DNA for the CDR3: TGTGCCAGCAGTGAATTGGGCAGGGTATACACTAATGAAAAACTGTTTTTT.

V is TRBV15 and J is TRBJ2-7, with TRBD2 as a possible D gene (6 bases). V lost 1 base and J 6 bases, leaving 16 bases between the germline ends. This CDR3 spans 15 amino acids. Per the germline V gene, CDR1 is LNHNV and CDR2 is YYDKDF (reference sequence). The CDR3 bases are TGTGCCACCAGCAGAGGAATAATCGGAGCGGGCGAGCAGTACTTC. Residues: CATSRGIIGAGEQYF.

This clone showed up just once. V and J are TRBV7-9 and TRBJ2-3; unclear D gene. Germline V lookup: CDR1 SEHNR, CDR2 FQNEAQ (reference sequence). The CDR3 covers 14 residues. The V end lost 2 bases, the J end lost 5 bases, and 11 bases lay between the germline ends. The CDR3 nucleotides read TGTGCCAGCAGCTTAACCTACCCCAGAGATACGCAGTATTTT. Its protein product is CASSLTYPRDTQYF. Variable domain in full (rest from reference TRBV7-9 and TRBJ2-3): DTGVSQNPRHKITKRGQNVTFRCDPISEHNRLYWYRQTLGQGPEFLTYFQNEAQLEKSRLLSDRFSAERPKGSFSTLEIQRTEQGDSAMYLCASSLTYPRDTQYFGPGTRLTVL.

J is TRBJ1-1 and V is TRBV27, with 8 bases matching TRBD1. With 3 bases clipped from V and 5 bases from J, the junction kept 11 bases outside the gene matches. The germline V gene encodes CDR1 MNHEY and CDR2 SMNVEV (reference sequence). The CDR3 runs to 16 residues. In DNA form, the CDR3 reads TGTGCCAGCAGTTTGGGGATAGGGACAGGAAATACTGAAGCTTTCTTT. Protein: CASSLGIGTGNTEAFF.

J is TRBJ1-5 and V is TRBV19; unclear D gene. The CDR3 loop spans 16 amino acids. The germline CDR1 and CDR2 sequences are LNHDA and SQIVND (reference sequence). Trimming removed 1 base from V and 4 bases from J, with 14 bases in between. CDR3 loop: CASSIGAVALNQPQHF. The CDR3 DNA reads TGTGCCAGTAGTATAGGTGCGGTTGCCCTTAATCAGCCCCAGCATTTT. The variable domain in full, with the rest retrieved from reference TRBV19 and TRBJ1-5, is DGGITQSPKYLFRKEGQNVTLSCEQNLNHDAMYWYRQDPGQGLRLIYYSQIVNDFQKGDIAEGYSVSREKKESFPLTVTSAQKNPTAFYLCASSIGAVALNQPQHFGDGTRLSIL.

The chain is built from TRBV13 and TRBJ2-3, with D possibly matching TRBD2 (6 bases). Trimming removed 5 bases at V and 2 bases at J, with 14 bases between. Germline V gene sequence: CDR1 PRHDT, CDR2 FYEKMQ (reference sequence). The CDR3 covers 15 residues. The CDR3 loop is CASSPRGIDTDTQYF. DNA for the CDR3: TGTGCCAGCAGCCCCCGCGGGATAGACACAGATACGCAGTATTTT.

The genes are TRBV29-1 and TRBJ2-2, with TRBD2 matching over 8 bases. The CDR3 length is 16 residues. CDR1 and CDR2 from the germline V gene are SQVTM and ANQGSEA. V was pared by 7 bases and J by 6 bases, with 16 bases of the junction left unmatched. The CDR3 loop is CSAGSFSGGLAGELFF. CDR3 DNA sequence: TGCAGCGCAGGCTCTTTTTCGGGAGGGCTTGCCGGGGAGCTGTTTTTT.

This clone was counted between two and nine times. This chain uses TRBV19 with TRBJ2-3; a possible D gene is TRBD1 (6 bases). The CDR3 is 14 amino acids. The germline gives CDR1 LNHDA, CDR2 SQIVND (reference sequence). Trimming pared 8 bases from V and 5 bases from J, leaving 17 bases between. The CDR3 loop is CASREQGGRDTQYF. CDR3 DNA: TGTGCCAGTCGAGAACAGGGCGGTCGAGATACGCAGTATTTT.

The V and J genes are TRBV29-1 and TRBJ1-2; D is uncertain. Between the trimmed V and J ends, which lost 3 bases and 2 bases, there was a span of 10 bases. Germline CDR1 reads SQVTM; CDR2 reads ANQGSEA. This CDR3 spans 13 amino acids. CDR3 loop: CSVDPQENYGYTF. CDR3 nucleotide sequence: TGCAGCGTTGATCCCCAGGAGAACTATGGCTACACCTTC.

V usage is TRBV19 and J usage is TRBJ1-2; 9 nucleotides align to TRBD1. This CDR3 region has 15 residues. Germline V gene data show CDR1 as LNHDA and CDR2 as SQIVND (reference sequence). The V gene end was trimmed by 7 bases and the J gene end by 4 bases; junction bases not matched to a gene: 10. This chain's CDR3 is CASNPGGQGSYGYTF. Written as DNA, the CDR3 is TGTGCCAGTAACCCCGGGGGACAGGGATCCTATGGCTACACCTTC.

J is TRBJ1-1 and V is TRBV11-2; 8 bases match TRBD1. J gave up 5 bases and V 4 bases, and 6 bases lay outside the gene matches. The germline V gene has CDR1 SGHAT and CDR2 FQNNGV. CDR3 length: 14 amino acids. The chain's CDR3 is CASSSDRGRTEAFF. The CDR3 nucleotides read TGTGCCAGCAGCTCCGACAGGGGAAGGACTGAAGCTTTCTTT.

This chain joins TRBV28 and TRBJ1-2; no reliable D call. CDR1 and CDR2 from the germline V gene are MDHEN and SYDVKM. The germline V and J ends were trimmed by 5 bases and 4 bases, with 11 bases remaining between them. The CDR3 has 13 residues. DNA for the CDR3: TGTGCCAGCAGTCCACCGAGGATCTATGGCTACACCTTC. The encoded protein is CASSPPRIYGYTF.

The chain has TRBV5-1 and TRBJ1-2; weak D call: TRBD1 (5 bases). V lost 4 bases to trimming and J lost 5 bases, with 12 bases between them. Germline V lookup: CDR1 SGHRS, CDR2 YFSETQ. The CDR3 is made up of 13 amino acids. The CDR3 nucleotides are TGCGCCAGCAGCCTGGGGGAGATTTATGGCTACACCTTC. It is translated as CASSLGEIYGYTF.

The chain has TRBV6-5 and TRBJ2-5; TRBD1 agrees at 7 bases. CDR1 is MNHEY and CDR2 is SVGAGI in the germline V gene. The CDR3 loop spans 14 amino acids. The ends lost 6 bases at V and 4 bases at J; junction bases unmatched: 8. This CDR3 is CASRPPGQLETQYF. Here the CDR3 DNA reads TGTGCCAGCAGGCCTCCGGGACAGCTAGAGACCCAGTACTTC.

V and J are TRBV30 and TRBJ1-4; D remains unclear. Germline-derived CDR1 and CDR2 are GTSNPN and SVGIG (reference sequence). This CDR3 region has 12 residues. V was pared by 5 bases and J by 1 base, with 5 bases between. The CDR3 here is CAWGGTNEKLFF. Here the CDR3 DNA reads TGTGCCTGGGGCGGAACTAATGAAAAACTGTTTTTT.

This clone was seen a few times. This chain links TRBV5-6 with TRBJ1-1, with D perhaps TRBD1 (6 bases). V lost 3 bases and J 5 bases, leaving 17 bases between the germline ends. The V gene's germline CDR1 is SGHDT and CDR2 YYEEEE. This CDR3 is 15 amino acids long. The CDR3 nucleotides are TGTGCCAGCAGCTCCCCAATACAGGGTTGGACTGAAGCTTTCTTT. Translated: CASSSPIQGWTEAFF. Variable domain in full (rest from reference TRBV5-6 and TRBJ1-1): DAGVTQSPTHLIKTRGQQVTLRCSPKSGHDTVSWYQQALGQGPQFIFQYYEEEERQRGNFPDRFSGHQFPNYSSELNVNALLLGDSALYLCASSSPIQGWTEAFFGQGTRLTVV.

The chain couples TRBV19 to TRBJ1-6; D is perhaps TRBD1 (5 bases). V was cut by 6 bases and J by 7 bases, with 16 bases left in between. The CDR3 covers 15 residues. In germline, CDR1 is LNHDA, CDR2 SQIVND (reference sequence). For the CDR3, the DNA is TGTGCCAGTAGGCCACCGGGACGGACGAATTCACCCCTCCACTTT. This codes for CASRPPGRTNSPLHF.

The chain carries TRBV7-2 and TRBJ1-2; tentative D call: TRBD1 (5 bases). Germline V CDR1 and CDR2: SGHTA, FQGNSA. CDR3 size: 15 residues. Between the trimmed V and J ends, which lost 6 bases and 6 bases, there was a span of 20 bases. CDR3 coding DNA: TGTGCCAGCAGTTACACCGGGACCGGGGATAATGGCTACACCTTC. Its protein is CASSYTGTGDNGYTF.

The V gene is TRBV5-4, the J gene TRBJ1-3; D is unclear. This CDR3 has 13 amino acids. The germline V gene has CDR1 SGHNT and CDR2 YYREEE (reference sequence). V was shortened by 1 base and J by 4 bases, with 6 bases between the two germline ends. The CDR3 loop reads CASSLSRGNTIYF. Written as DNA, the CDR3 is TGTGCCAGCAGCTTGTCCAGGGGAAACACCATATATTTT.

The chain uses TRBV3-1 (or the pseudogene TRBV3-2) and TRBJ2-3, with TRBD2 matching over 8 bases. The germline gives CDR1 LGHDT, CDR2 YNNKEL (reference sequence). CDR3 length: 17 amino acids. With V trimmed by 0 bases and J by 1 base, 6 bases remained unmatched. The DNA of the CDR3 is TGTGCCAGCAGCCAAGATTCGCTAGCGGGCCGCACAGATACGCAGTATTTT. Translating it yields CASSQDSLAGRTDTQYF.

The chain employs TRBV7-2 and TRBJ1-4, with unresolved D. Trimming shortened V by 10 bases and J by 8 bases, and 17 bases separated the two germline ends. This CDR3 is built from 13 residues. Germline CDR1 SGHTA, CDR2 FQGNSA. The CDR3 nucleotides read TGTGCCACCGGAGGAAAGTACAACGAAAAACTGTTTTTT. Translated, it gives CATGGKYNEKLFF. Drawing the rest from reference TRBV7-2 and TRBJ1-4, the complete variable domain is GAGVSQSPSNKVTEKGKDVELRCDPISGHTALYWYRQSLGQGLEFLIYFQGNSAPDKSGLPSDRFSAERTGGSVSTLTIQRTQQEDSAVYLCATGGKYNEKLFFGSGTQLSVL.

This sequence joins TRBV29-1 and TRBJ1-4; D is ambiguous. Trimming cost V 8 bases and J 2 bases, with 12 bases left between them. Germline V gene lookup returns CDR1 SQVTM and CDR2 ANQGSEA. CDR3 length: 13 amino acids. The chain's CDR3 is CSTARGTNEKLFF. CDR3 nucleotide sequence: TGCAGCACGGCCCGAGGGACTAATGAAAAACTGTTTTTT. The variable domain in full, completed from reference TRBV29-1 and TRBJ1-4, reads SAVISQKPSRDICQRGTSLTIQCQVDSQVTMMFWYRQQPGQSLTLIATANQGSEATYESGFVIDKFPISRPNLTFSTLTVSNMSPEDSSIYLCSTARGTNEKLFFGSGTQLSVL.

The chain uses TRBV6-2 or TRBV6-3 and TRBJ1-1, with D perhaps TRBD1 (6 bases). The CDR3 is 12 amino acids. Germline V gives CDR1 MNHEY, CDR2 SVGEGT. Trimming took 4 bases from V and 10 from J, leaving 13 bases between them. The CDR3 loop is CASSLAGAGAFF. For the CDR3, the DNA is TGTGCCAGCAGTTTAGCAGGGGCCGGAGCTTTCTTT.

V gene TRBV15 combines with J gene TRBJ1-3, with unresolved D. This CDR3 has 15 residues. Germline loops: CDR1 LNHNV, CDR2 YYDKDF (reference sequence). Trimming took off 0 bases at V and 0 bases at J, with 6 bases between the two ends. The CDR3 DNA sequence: TGTGCCACCAGCAGAGAGGGAAGCTCTGGAAACACCATATATTTT. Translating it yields CATSREGSSGNTIYF.

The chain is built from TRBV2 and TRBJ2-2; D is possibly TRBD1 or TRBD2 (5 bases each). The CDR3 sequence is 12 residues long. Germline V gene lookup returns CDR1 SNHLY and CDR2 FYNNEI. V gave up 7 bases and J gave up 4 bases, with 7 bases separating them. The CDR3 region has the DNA TGTGCCAGCATGAGGGGCACCGGGGAGCTGTTTTTT. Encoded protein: CASMRGTGELFF.

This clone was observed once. This CDR3 is CASSPPGLGNPDTQYF. In DNA form, the CDR3 reads TGTGCCAGCTCACCGCCGGGACTAGGTAACCCAGATACGCAGTATTTT. The V and J genes are TRBV18 and TRBJ2-3; 8 bases are shared with TRBD2. The CDR3 covers 16 residues. Germline values: CDR1 KGHSH, CDR2 LQKENI. V shed 3 bases, J shed 4 bases, and the junction held 9 bases outside the gene matches.

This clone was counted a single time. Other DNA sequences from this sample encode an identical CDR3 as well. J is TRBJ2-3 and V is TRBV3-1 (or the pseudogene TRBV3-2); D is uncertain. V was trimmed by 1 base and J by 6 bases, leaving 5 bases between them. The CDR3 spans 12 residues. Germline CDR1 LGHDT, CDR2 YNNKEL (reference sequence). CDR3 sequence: CASSQVWDTQYF. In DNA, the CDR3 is TGTGCCAGCAGCCAAGTCTGGGATACGCAGTATTTT.

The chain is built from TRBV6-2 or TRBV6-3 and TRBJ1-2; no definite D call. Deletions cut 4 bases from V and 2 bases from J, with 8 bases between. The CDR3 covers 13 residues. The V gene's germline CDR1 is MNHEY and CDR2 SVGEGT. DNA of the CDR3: TGTGCCAGCAGTTCTCCCCCCAACTATGGCTACACCTTC. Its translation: CASSSPPNYGYTF.

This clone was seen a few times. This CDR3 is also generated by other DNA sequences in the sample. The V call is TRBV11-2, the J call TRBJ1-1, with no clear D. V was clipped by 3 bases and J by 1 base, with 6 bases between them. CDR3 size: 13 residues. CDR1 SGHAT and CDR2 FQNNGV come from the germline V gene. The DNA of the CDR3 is TGTGCCAGCAGCTTGAGCGGGAACACTGAAGCTTTCTTT. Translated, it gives CASSLSGNTEAFF.

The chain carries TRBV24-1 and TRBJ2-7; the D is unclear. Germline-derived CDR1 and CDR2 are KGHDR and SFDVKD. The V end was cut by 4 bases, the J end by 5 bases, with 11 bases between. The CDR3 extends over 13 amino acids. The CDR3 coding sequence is TGTGCCACCAGTGACGGACCGAAGGACGAGCAGTACTTC. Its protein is CATSDGPKDEQYF.

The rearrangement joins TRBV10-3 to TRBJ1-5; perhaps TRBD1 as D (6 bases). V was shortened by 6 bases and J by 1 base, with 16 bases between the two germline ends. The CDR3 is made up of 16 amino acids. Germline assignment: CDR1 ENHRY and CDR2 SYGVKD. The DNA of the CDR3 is TGTGCCATCAGCCAACAGGGTCCGGGGAGCAATCAGCCCCAGCATTTT. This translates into CAISQQGPGSNQPQHF.